The following is a T cell receptor beta chain sequence with its context. Its matching antigen is unknown. In the same sample, other DNA sequences code for this CDR3. The CDR3 is made up of 12 amino acids. The germline V and J ends were trimmed by 0 bases and 4 bases, with 6 bases remaining between them. CDR1 and CDR2 (germline): GTSNPN, SVGIG (reference sequence). The entry originates in a study of CD4 T cells in relation to SARS-CoV-2 and coronaviruses. Study overall: Crossreactive spike epitopes shared across donors were mapped to their HLA restriction.

Sequencing used immunoSEQ multiplex PCR; TCRdb keeps in-frame clones, though not all of them. The data show about 59,000 clones, just over 85% seen once. General study results and limits: Crossreactivity was assessed only for spike protein, not other viral proteins. Samples before the pandemic and after infection were not matched within any donor.

Unexposed donor CD4+ T cells date from about 2011-2018, before the COVID-19 pandemic. This sequence joins TRBV30 and TRBJ2-5; D is possibly TRBD1 (6 bases). Sequenced: memory CD4+ T cells from PBMCs. The sequence derives from a human donor in good health. The CDR3 DNA sequence: TGTGCCTGGAGTGTACAGGGAGAGACCCAGTACTTC. It yields the protein CAWSVQGETQYF.